Presented here are 27 T cell receptor beta chains from one specimen sequenced in a study of T-cell memory formation after mild COVID-19. TCRdb re-called the 5' RACE reads with MiXCR, one entry per CDR3 protein. The sample carries 350,000 to 450,000 distinct CDR3 sequences, about 20% recorded once. The source material was PBMCs or a T cell subset sorted from them (not recorded which). Every receptor here comes from an adult woman who had mild COVID-19 (a few samples of this study predate the infection). Cell type and time point are not known.

This chain links TRBV6-2 or TRBV6-3 with TRBJ2-1; 8 bases are shared with TRBD1. CDR1 is MNHEY and CDR2 is SVGEGT in the germline V gene. CDR3 size: 15 residues. V trimming: 5 bases; J trimming: 5 bases; junction bases outside the gene matches: 8. The CDR3 nucleotides are TGTGCCAGCAGTCGCCAGGACAGGGACGACAATGAGCAGTTCTTC. It is translated as CASSRQDRDDNEQFF.

The chain uses TRBV20-1 and TRBJ2-1; TRBD2 matches at 10 bases. V trimming: 3 bases; J trimming: 2 bases; junction bases outside the gene matches: 7. Germline lookup yields CDR1 DFQATT and CDR2 SNEGSKA (reference sequence). This CDR3 contains 16 residues. This CDR3 is CSARGYLAGAYNEQFF. Written as DNA, the CDR3 is TGCAGTGCTAGGGGGTATCTAGCGGGGGCCTACAATGAGCAGTTCTTC.

The chain combines TRBV7-9 with TRBJ1-2, with D maybe TRBD1 (6 bases). Germline V CDR1 and CDR2: SEHNR, FQNEAQ (reference sequence). Trimming took 5 bases from V and 7 from J, leaving 20 bases between them. The CDR3 loop spans 15 amino acids. CDR3 loop: CASSPYRDTNTGYTF. In nucleotides, the CDR3 is TGTGCCAGCAGCCCCTACCGGGACACTAACACTGGCTACACCTTC.

The rearrangement links TRBV20-1 to TRBJ2-1, with 10 nucleotides matching TRBD1. CDR1 DFQATT and CDR2 SNEGSKA come from the germline V gene (reference sequence). This CDR3 region has 15 residues. The trim removed 0 bases at V and 7 bases at J, leaving 6 bases unmatched. The DNA for the CDR3 is TGCAGTGCTAGAGAGGTGACAGGGGGCAAAAATGAGCAGTTCTTC. Its protein is CSAREVTGGKNEQFF.

This clonotype was seen more than once but under ten times. The V gene is TRBV10-3, the J gene TRBJ2-3, with TRBD2 matching 13 bases. The CDR3 is 17 amino acids. Germline CDR1 reads ENHRY; CDR2 reads SYGVKD. Trimming cost V 4 bases and J 6 bases; bases outside gene matches: 10. CDR3 sequence reads: CAISGPQLAGGHDTQYF. CDR3 DNA sequence: TGTGCCATCAGTGGGCCCCAACTAGCGGGGGGGCACGATACGCAGTATTTT.

The chain links TRBV7-2 to TRBJ2-5; D is possibly TRBD1 or TRBD2 (7 bases each). With 4 bases removed from V and 2 bases from J, the gap between germline ends came to 11 bases. Germline V lookup: CDR1 SGHTA, CDR2 FQGNSA. This CDR3 is built from 14 residues. CDR3 sequence: CASSWGGQQETQYF. CDR3 in DNA: TGTGCCAGCAGCTGGGGGGGACAGCAAGAGACCCAGTACTTC.

This clonotype was seen a few times. V usage is TRBV2 and J usage is TRBJ2-4; D is undetermined. The germline V gene encodes CDR1 SNHLY and CDR2 FYNNEI. CDR3 size: 14 residues. Trimming shortened V by 1 base and J by 7 bases, and 11 bases separated the two germline ends. CDR3 bases: TGTGCCAGCAGTGAAGGTCCGGTGGGGAACATTCAGTACTTC. Translation: CASSEGPVGNIQYF. The full variable domain, completed using reference TRBV2 and TRBJ2-4, is EPEVTQTPSHQVTQMGQEVILRCVPISNHLYFYWYRQILGQKVEFLVSFYNNEISEKSEIFDDQFSVERPDGSNFTLKIRSTKLEDSAMYFCASSEGPVGNIQYFGAGTRLSVL.

This clonotype came up a few times. The DNA of the CDR3 is TGTGCCAGCAGCCAACGGGGGCTGAGCAATCAGCCCCAGCATTTT. Its protein product is CASSQRGLSNQPQHF. The chain has TRBV3-1 and TRBJ1-5; perhaps TRBD1 as D (6 bases). Looked up from germline, CDR1 is LGHDT and CDR2 is YNNKEL (reference sequence). Trimming stripped 2 bases from V and 1 base from J, with 9 bases between. The CDR3 is 15 amino acids.

There are a few counts of this clonotype. The chain links TRBV6-5 to TRBJ1-5; the D gene is possibly TRBD1 (6 bases). The V and J ends lost 6 bases and 0 bases respectively, with 12 bases between them. The CDR3 is made up of 15 amino acids. Germline CDR1 reads MNHEY; CDR2 reads SVGAGI. The CDR3 region has the DNA TGTGCCAGCAGGGGCCCAGGGGCTAGCAATCAGCCCCAGCATTTT. This codes for CASRGPGASNQPQHF.

The J gene is TRBJ1-1, the V gene TRBV6-5; D is undetermined. V was clipped by 0 bases and J by 5 bases, with 13 bases between them. CDR1 is MNHEY, CDR2 SVGAGI, per germline. CDR3 length: 15 residues. The CDR3, as DNA: TGTGCCAGCAGTTACTCGGGCGGAGTTCGGACTGAAGCTTTCTTT. As protein: CASSYSGGVRTEAFF.

The table lists this clonotype with a few counts. The chain links TRBV7-9 to TRBJ1-3, with D possibly TRBD1 on 5 matching bases. The V gene's germline CDR1 is SEHNR and CDR2 FQNEAQ (reference sequence). V gave up 5 bases and J gave up 4 bases, with 18 bases separating them. The CDR3 has 16 residues. The CDR3 nucleotides are TGTGCCAGCAGCGCCGGCCGGGGGGTAGCGGGAAACACCATATATTTT. This sequence encodes CASSAGRGVAGNTIYF.

This clonotype has at least ten counts. The rearrangement uses TRBV6-5 and TRBJ1-1, with D perhaps matching TRBD1 (5 bases). The CDR3 loop spans 12 amino acids. CDR1 is MNHEY, CDR2 SVGAGI, per germline. Trimming took 6 bases from V and 1 from J, leaving 6 bases between them. The CDR3 sequence is CASRTGNTEAFF. The DNA for the CDR3 is TGTGCCAGCAGAACAGGGAACACTGAAGCTTTCTTT.

This clonotype has a count of ten or more. The chain has TRBV6-6 and TRBJ2-2, with D possibly TRBD2 on 6 matching bases. Germline CDR1 MNHNY, CDR2 SVGAGI (reference sequence). The CDR3 spans 15 residues. Trimming left V 5 bases short and J 0 bases short, with 10 bases between. The CDR3 sequence: CASSPGTSNTGELFF. CDR3 in DNA: TGTGCCAGCAGTCCCGGGACTTCGAACACCGGGGAGCTGTTTTTT.

This clonotype was seen a handful of times. The chain is built from TRBV20-1 and TRBJ1-4; possibly TRBD1 for D (6 bases). Trimming removed 5 bases at V and 7 bases at J, with 26 bases between. Germline lookup yields CDR1 DFQATT and CDR2 SNEGSKA (reference sequence). The CDR3 spans 17 residues. CDR3 in amino acids: CSALRGGLGRLSEKLFF. In nucleotides, the CDR3 is TGCAGTGCTCTCCGAGGGGGATTAGGCCGGCTCAGTGAAAAACTGTTTTTT.

This sequence joins TRBV24-1 and TRBJ2-1; D is perhaps TRBD2 (6 bases). Deletions cut 4 bases from V and 5 bases from J, with 29 bases between. From germline, CDR1 is KGHDR and CDR2 SFDVKD. The CDR3 has 20 residues. CDR3 bases: TGTGCCACCAGTGACCGGCGGGGAAGGGGAGCCCTCCGCTACGACAATGAGCAGTTCTTC. Translated, it gives CATSDRRGRGALRYDNEQFF.

This chain uses TRBV18 with TRBJ1-2, with D possibly being TRBD1 (5 bases). Deletions cut 1 base from V and 6 bases from J, with 9 bases between. Germline CDR1 reads KGHSH; CDR2 reads LQKENI. This CDR3 comprises 13 residues. This CDR3 is CASSPRDGHGYTF. The CDR3 nucleotides read TGTGCCAGCTCACCACGGGACGGTCATGGCTACACCTTC.

This clonotype was found a few times. The CDR3 is CASSYRTHTRTSTDTQYF. Here the CDR3 DNA reads TGTGCCAGCAGTTACAGGACACACACCAGAACTAGCACAGATACGCAGTATTTT. J is TRBJ2-3 and V is TRBV6-6; the D gene is possibly TRBD1 (5 bases). V was trimmed by 2 bases and J by 0 bases, leaving 18 bases between them. This CDR3 spans 18 amino acids. Germline V lookup: CDR1 MNHNY, CDR2 SVGAGI (reference sequence).

There are a few counts of this clonotype. The chain carries TRBV7-2 and TRBJ1-2; maybe TRBD1 (6 bases). The ends were cut back, 7 bases at V and 7 bases at J, with 22 bases in the middle. This CDR3 spans 15 amino acids. In germline, CDR1 is SGHTA, CDR2 FQGNSA. This CDR3 is CASTSTGGGIGGYTF. The CDR3 nucleotides read TGTGCCAGCACCTCCACGGGGGGGGGCATCGGTGGCTACACCTTC. Complete variable domain (other parts from reference TRBV7-2 and TRBJ1-2): GAGVSQSPSNKVTEKGKDVELRCDPISGHTALYWYRQSLGQGLEFLIYFQGNSAPDKSGLPSDRFSAERTGGSVSTLTIQRTQQEDSAVYLCASTSTGGGIGGYTFGSGTRLTVV.

This clonotype appeared a few times. J is TRBJ2-5 and V is TRBV3-1; perhaps D is TRBD1 or TRBD2 (5 bases each). V lost 3 bases to trimming and J lost 1 base, with 9 bases between them. Germline CDR1 LGHDT, CDR2 YNNKEL (reference sequence). The length of the CDR3 is 14 residues. This CDR3 reads CASSQPGPQETQYF. As DNA, the CDR3 is TGTGCCAGCAGCCAGCCGGGACCCCAAGAGACCCAGTACTTC.

The chain joins TRBV11-3 to TRBJ2-1, with 13 bases aligning to TRBD2. Germline V gene data show CDR1 as SGHNT and CDR2 as YENEEA. J lost 7 bases, V lost 5 bases, and 8 bases had no gene match. CDR3 size: 16 residues. The DNA for the CDR3 is TGTGCCAGCAGCCTCAGACTAGCGGGGGGCCGGAATGAGCAGTTCTTC. Its protein product is CASSLRLAGGRNEQFF.

The chain recombines TRBV7-2 with TRBJ2-5; 7 nucleotides agree with TRBD1. The CDR3 consists of 15 residues. Germline lookup yields CDR1 SGHTA and CDR2 FQGNSA. Trimming removed 1 base from V and 4 bases from J; junction bases left unmatched: 6. This CDR3 reads CASSLEGAGVETQYF. CDR3 bases: TGTGCCAGCAGCTTAGAGGGGGCAGGGGTAGAGACCCAGTACTTC. The complete variable domain, with remaining parts taken from reference TRBV7-2 and TRBJ2-5, reads GAGVSQSPSNKVTEKGKDVELRCDPISGHTALYWYRQSLGQGLEFLIYFQGNSAPDKSGLPSDRFSAERTGGSVSTLTIQRTQQEDSAVYLCASSLEGAGVETQYFGPGTRLLVL.

The rearrangement joins TRBV7-9 to TRBJ2-7; the D is unclear. Trimming removed 5 bases at V and 5 bases at J, with 13 bases between. Germline assignment: CDR1 SEHNR and CDR2 FQNEAQ (reference sequence). The CDR3 length is 13 residues. Here the CDR3 reads CASSDHGWNEQYF. The CDR3 DNA sequence: TGTGCCAGCAGCGACCACGGCTGGAACGAGCAGTACTTC. Complete variable domain (other parts from reference TRBV7-9 and TRBJ2-7): DTGVSQNPRHKITKRGQNVTFRCDPISEHNRLYWYRQTLGQGPEFLTYFQNEAQLEKSRLLSDRFSAERPKGSFSTLEIQRTEQGDSAMYLCASSDHGWNEQYFGPGTRLTVT.

This clonotype was recorded many times. The chain employs TRBV7-2 and TRBJ2-2, with 14 bases matching TRBD2. Trimming at V came to 4 bases and at J to 5 bases, leaving 3 bases not matched to a gene. In germline, CDR1 is SGHTA, CDR2 FQGNSA. The CDR3 length is 16 residues. The CDR3 loop is CASSSGTSGSTGELFF. CDR3 DNA sequence: TGTGCCAGCAGCTCCGGGACTAGCGGGAGTACCGGGGAGCTGTTTTTT. The whole variable domain, remainder taken from reference TRBV7-2 and TRBJ2-2, is GAGVSQSPSNKVTEKGKDVELRCDPISGHTALYWYRQSLGQGLEFLIYFQGNSAPDKSGLPSDRFSAERTGGSVSTLTIQRTQQEDSAVYLCASSSGTSGSTGELFFGEGSRLTVL.

This clonotype was found a few times. This chain joins TRBV13 and TRBJ2-3; D perhaps matches TRBD1 (5 bases). The CDR3 runs 14 residues. V lost 3 bases, J lost 3 bases, and 10 bases lay in between. The germline gives CDR1 PRHDT, CDR2 FYEKMQ (reference sequence). The CDR3 coding sequence is TGTGCCAGCAGCTTCCCCCGGACAACAGATACGCAGTATTTT. This codes for CASSFPRTTDTQYF.

This clonotype was counted at least ten times. The rearrangement joins TRBV7-8 to TRBJ2-2, with 10 positions matching TRBD1. This CDR3 contains 16 residues. Trimming took 1 base from V and 5 from J; bases not matched to a gene: 4. Germline V CDR1 and CDR2: SGHVS, FQNEAQ. The CDR3 loop reads CASSLGGQGFTGELFF. CDR3 nucleotides: TGTGCCAGCAGCTTAGGGGGACAGGGGTTTACCGGGGAGCTGTTTTTT.

This clonotype was counted only a few times. This chain uses TRBV4-2 with TRBJ1-3; 7 bases map to TRBD1. V was clipped by 3 bases and J by 0 bases; unmatched bases: 8. The CDR3 runs 17 residues. Germline assignment: CDR1 LGHNA and CDR2 YNFKEQ. The CDR3 region is CASSHVGQLYSGNTIYF. CDR3 bases: TGTGCCAGCAGCCACGTGGGACAGCTCTACTCTGGAAACACCATATATTTT.

This clonotype was counted a few times. This chain uses TRBV24-1 with TRBJ2-1; the D gene is possibly TRBD2 (6 bases). CDR1 is KGHDR and CDR2 is SFDVKD in the germline V gene. This CDR3 is 12 amino acids long. V was clipped by 7 bases and J by 8 bases, with 11 bases between them. The CDR3 spells CATSGSIDEQFF. The CDR3 region has the DNA TGTGCCACCAGCGGGAGTATCGATGAGCAGTTCTTC.